The T cell receptor (beta chain) under discussion was sequenced for a study of cytomegalovirus exposure and HLA in healthy donors. J was trimmed by 2 bases and V by 6 bases; bases with no gene match: 8. The CDR3 loop spans 15 amino acids. Germline V CDR1 and CDR2: MDHEN, SYDVKM. With 60 Vbeta and 13 Jbeta primers, the PCR was carried out. Sequenced by immunoSEQ multiplex PCR; TCRdb stores in-frame clones only, minus some. The repertoire holds approximately 140,000 clones, with approximately 82% as singletons. The chain recombines TRBV28 with TRBJ1-2; 8 nucleotides match TRBD1. The receptor was derived from a man aged 18-30 years in good health and CMV-seropositive. The sequenced sample consisted of PBMCs. DNA for the CDR3: TGTGCCAGCAGCCCAGGGGGCGCCATGAACTATGGCTACACCTTC. Protein: CASSPGGAMNYGYTF.